This T cell receptor beta chain is from a study of shared clonotypes between healthy human individuals. A note on this clone: No antigen is known for it.

V lost 4 bases, J lost 2 bases, and 13 bases lay in between. The CDR3 runs to 15 residues. CDR1 and CDR2 from the germline V gene are LGHNA and YSLEER. Overall study results and limits: The sampled material consisted only of blood, and tissue repertoires are likely to differ.

Clones were sequenced by immunoSEQ multiplex PCR, and TCRdb holds only the in-frame ones, with some missing. Seen here are 2 million to 2.5 million clones, roughly 92% observed once, and the top ten hold about 0.36%. The V gene is TRBV4-3, the J gene TRBJ2-3; D not resolved. This receptor was obtained from a man aged 18 to 35 in good health. Some clones in this sample may be carry-over from other donors' samples. Material for sequencing was naive CD4+ T cells from PBMCs. Subset reported: CD45RA+ positively selected. The CDR3 nucleotides are TGCGCCAGCAGCCGAGACCGACAAGTCACAGATACGCAGTATTTT. Residues: CASSRDRQVTDTQYF.